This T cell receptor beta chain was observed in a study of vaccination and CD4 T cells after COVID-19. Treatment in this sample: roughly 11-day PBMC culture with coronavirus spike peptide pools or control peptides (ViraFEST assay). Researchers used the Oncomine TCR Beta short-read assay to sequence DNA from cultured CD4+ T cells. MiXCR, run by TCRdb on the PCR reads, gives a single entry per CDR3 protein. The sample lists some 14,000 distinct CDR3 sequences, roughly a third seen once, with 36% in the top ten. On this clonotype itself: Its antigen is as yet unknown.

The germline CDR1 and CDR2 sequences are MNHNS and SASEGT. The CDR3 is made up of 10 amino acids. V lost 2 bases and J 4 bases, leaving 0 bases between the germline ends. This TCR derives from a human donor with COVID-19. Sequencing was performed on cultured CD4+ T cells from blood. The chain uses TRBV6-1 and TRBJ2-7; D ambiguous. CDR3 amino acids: CASSEYEQYF. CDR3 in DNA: TGTGCCAGCAGTGAATACGAGCAGTACTTC.